This T cell receptor (beta chain) was identified during a study of shared clonotypes between healthy human individuals. TCRdb's table, derived via immunoSEQ multiplex PCR, lists solely in-frame clones and lacks some. The data show 2,500,000 or so clones, 85% to 95% seen once. This CDR3 has 15 residues. J gave up 8 bases and V 5 bases, and 8 bases lay outside the gene matches. Germline V CDR1 and CDR2: SGHAT, FQNNGV. This clone was counted a single time. What it binds is not known. Whole-study findings and limits: Non-shared clonotypes were found to have lower generation probabilities than the clonotypes that were shared by all four of the sorted-subset donors.

This sequence was found in a man aged 18 to 29 in good health. Some clones in this sample may be carry-over from other donors' samples. What was sequenced was naive CD4+ T cells from PBMCs. The subset is: CD45RA+ positively selected. The V and J genes are TRBV11-2 and TRBJ2-1; 11 bases are shared with TRBD2. CDR3 sequence (DNA): TGTGCCAGCAGCACCGGGACTAGCGGTAGGTATGAGCAGTTCTTC. Translated, it gives CASSTGTSGRYEQFF.